These 24 T cell receptor beta chains were sequenced from one sample in a study of T cells in Graves' hyperthyroidism and ophthalmopathy. Amplification targeted TCR beta CDR3 regions from RNA transcripts. The study used the HTBI primer set for a first-round RT-PCR of the TCR CDR3. TCRdb reanalysed the multiplex PCR reads using MiXCR and keeps one entry per CDR3 protein. In the table there are 500,000 to 550,000 distinct CDR3 sequences, just under 20% of which are singletons. The sequencing input was blood. These receptors all stem from a middle-aged man with Graves' ophthalmopathy.

This clonotype was seen many times. The chain combines TRBV7-9 with TRBJ2-2, with 8 bases fitting TRBD2. CDR3 length: 16 amino acids. Trimming at V came to 1 base and at J to 1 base, leaving 2 bases not matched to a gene. Germline V gene data show CDR1 as SEHNR and CDR2 as FQNEAQ (reference sequence). The CDR3 protein is CASSLGLAQNTGELFF. For the CDR3, the DNA is TGTGCCAGCAGCTTAGGACTAGCGCAGAACACCGGGGAGCTGTTTTTT.

CDR3: CSARGTSGNTDTQYF. The CDR3 DNA reads as TGCAGTGCCAGGGGGACTAGCGGGAACACAGATACGCAGTATTTT. The genes are TRBV20-1 and TRBJ2-3; 13 bases align to TRBD2. The CDR3 is 15 amino acids. Germline loops: CDR1 DFQATT, CDR2 SNEGSKA (reference sequence). Trimming removed 6 bases from V and 2 bases from J; junction bases left unmatched: 5.

The chain combines TRBV29-1 with TRBJ1-2, with a tentative D call TRBD1 (5 bases). CDR3 length: 15 residues. CDR1 and CDR2 from the germline V gene are SQVTM and ANQGSEA. Trimming shortened V by 6 bases and J by 4 bases, and 21 bases separated the two germline ends. The CDR3 reads CSVHSRGSEGYGYTF. CDR3 nucleotides: TGCAGCGTCCATTCCCGGGGGTCGGAAGGCTATGGCTACACCTTC. Drawing the rest from reference TRBV29-1 and TRBJ1-2, the complete variable domain is SAVISQKPSRDICQRGTSLTIQCQVDSQVTMMFWYRQQPGQSLTLIATANQGSEATYESGFVIDKFPISRPNLTFSTLTVSNMSPEDSSIYLCSVHSRGSEGYGYTFGSGTRLTVV.

This chain links TRBV6-1 with TRBJ1-5, with D hard to call. V lost 5 bases and J 0 bases, leaving 11 bases between the germline ends. Germline V gene lookup returns CDR1 MNHNS and CDR2 SASEGT. CDR3 length: 15 amino acids. CDR3 sequence reads: CASSSDTHSNQPQHF. For the CDR3, the DNA is TGTGCCAGCAGTTCAGACACCCATAGCAATCAGCCCCAGCATTTT.

This chain joins TRBV20-1 and TRBJ2-1; 10 nucleotides line up with TRBD2. This CDR3 is built from 15 residues. Trimming cost V 5 bases and J 10 bases; bases outside gene matches: 14. Germline CDR1 and CDR2: DFQATT and SNEGSKA (reference sequence). The CDR3 nucleotides are TGCAGTGCTCAGCATCTCGGAACTAGCGGGAACGAGCAGTTCTTC. Protein: CSAQHLGTSGNEQFF.

This clonotype appeared many times. In DNA, the CDR3 is TGTGCCAGCAGTGCACCCCTCGGGGGCGAGCAGTACTTC. The encoded protein is CASSAPLGGEQYF. This rearrangement joins TRBV28 to TRBJ2-7, with D maybe TRBD2 (6 bases). CDR3 length: 13 residues. The V gene lost 5 bases and the J gene lost 6 bases, with 14 bases spanning the gap. Germline V gives CDR1 MDHEN, CDR2 SYDVKM.

This clonotype occurred a few times. V and J are TRBV6-1 and TRBJ2-7; D uncertain. Trimming left V 9 bases short and J 0 bases short, with 12 bases between. Germline V gene data show CDR1 as MNHNS and CDR2 as SASEGT. The CDR3 loop spans 13 amino acids. The CDR3 DNA sequence: TGTGCCAGTAGGCAGTCGAGCTCCTACGAGCAGTACTTC. Amino acid sequence: CASRQSSSYEQYF.

At least ten counts were recorded for this clonotype. The CDR3 coding sequence is TGTGCCAGCACTCTAGGTGGGCCCCGAAGCACAGATACGCAGTATTTT. It is translated as CASTLGGPRSTDTQYF. This chain connects TRBV28 to TRBJ2-3; D gene uncertain. CDR1 and CDR2 (germline): MDHEN, SYDVKM. The CDR3 consists of 16 residues. Trimming removed 7 bases at V and 0 bases at J, with 17 bases between. The full variable domain, in which reference TRBV28 and TRBJ2-3 provide the parts outside the CDR3, is DVKVTQSSRYLVKRTGEKVFLECVQDMDHENMFWYRQDPGLGLRLIYFSYDVKMKEKGDIPEGYSVSREKKERFSLILESASTNQTSMYLCASTLGGPRSTDTQYFGPGTRLTVL.

The gene calls are TRBV5-1 and TRBJ1-2, with 12 nucleotides matching TRBD1. The CDR3 is 15 residues long. The V gene's germline CDR1 is SGHRS and CDR2 YFSETQ. V gave up 4 bases and J gave up 4 bases; unmatched junction bases: 5. For the CDR3, the DNA is TGCGCCAGCAGCCCGGGACAGGGGGCTACCTATGGCTACACCTTC. Amino acids: CASSPGQGATYGYTF. The variable domain in full, with the rest retrieved from reference TRBV5-1 and TRBJ1-2, is KAGVTQTPRYLIKTRGQQVTLSCSPISGHRSVSWYQQTPGQGLQFLFEYFSETQRNKGNFPGRFSGRQFSNSRSEMNVSTLELGDSALYLCASSPGQGATYGYTFGSGTRLTVV.

This chain uses TRBV11-2 with TRBJ1-5, with D tentatively TRBD1 (5 bases). Germline CDR1 is SGHAT and CDR2 is FQNNGV. This CDR3 region has 14 residues. Between the trimmed V and J ends, which lost 0 bases and 5 bases, there was a span of 8 bases. The CDR3 nucleotides read TGTGCCAGCAGCTTAGATGGCAGGGATCAGCCCCAGCATTTT. Translating it yields CASSLDGRDQPQHF.

This clonotype has at least ten counts. The V gene is TRBV11-2, the J gene TRBJ1-1; D might be TRBD1 (5 bases). Germline V gene sequence: CDR1 SGHAT, CDR2 FQNNGV. This CDR3 region has 12 residues. Trimming took off 5 bases at V and 6 bases at J, with 10 bases between the two ends. CDR3 DNA sequence: TGTGCCAGCAGCCAGAGGGGAGCTGAAGCTTTCTTT. It translates to CASSQRGAEAFF.

This clonotype came up many times. The chain joins TRBV5-1 to TRBJ1-1; TRBD1 matches at 7 bases. The germline V gene has CDR1 SGHRS and CDR2 YFSETQ. There are 17 residues in the CDR3. V lost 2 bases to trimming and J lost 6 bases; unmatched junction nucleotides: 16. The CDR3 reads CASSLGRTAGGGSEAFF. Written as DNA, the CDR3 is TGCGCCAGCAGCTTAGGGAGAACGGCAGGGGGAGGCTCTGAAGCTTTCTTT.

The rearrangement links TRBV7-2 to TRBJ2-5; perhaps TRBD2 as D (5 bases). The V gene's germline CDR1 is SGHTA and CDR2 FQGNSA. Trimming took off 5 bases at V and 0 bases at J, with 10 bases between the two ends. The length of the CDR3 is 14 residues. The DNA of the CDR3 is TGTGCCAGCAGCAAGACTACCTACCAAGAGACCCAGTACTTC. This gives the protein CASSKTTYQETQYF.

This clonotype has a handful of counts. This chain uses TRBV28 with TRBJ1-4, with 7 positions matching TRBD1. Germline CDR1 and CDR2: MDHEN and SYDVKM. V gave up 2 bases and J gave up 10 bases; unmatched junction bases: 7. CDR3 length: 14 residues. The CDR3 coding sequence is TGTGCCAGCAGTTTACGCAGACAGGGCGGAAAACTGTTTTTT. Protein sequence: CASSLRRQGGKLFF.

J is TRBJ1-6 and V is TRBV12-3 or TRBV12-4, with 7 bases lining up with TRBD1. The V segment lost 6 bases and the J segment 8 bases; nucleotides outside the gene matches: 10. The CDR3 extends over 15 amino acids. Here the CDR3 DNA reads TGTGCCAGCAGCCAGAACAGGGGAATGGATTCACCCCTCCACTTT. It yields the protein CASSQNRGMDSPLHF.

This clonotype came up a few times. The chain couples TRBV9 to TRBJ2-5; weak D call: TRBD2 (5 bases). The ends were cut back, 3 bases at V and 4 bases at J, with 13 bases in the middle. Germline CDR1 is SGDLS and CDR2 is YYNGEE. The CDR3 totals 14 residues. The CDR3 protein is CASSGGLGRETQYF. As DNA, the CDR3 is TGTGCCAGCAGCGGTGGACTGGGTCGAGAGACCCAGTACTTC.

This clonotype was counted only a few times. This chain connects TRBV4-3 to TRBJ1-3, with a tentative D call TRBD1 (6 bases). CDR1 and CDR2 from the germline V gene are LGHNA and YSLEER. This CDR3 has 16 amino acids. V gave up 1 base and J gave up 2 bases, with 12 bases separating them. The CDR3, as DNA: TGCGCCAGCAGCCAAGCAGGGGCTGGCGCTGGAAACACCATATATTTT. This codes for CASSQAGAGAGNTIYF.

With respect to this clonotype: At one boundary the junction diverges from the germline segment, which might be a read error. V gene TRBV7-2 combines with J gene TRBJ2-1, with D perhaps matching TRBD2 (6 bases). The CDR3 length is 14 residues. Germline assignment: CDR1 SGHTA and CDR2 FQGNSA. The CDR3 DNA reads as TGTGCCAGCAGCTTAGCGAGCGGGTACAGTGAGCAGTTCTTC. It encodes CASSLASGYSEQFF.

This clonotype was counted at least ten times. This sequence joins TRBV6-1 and TRBJ2-5, with 8 bases aligning to TRBD2. CDR1 is MNHNS and CDR2 is SASEGT in the germline V gene. The CDR3 has 17 amino acids. Trimming removed 4 bases from V and 2 bases from J; junction bases left unmatched: 12. Here the CDR3 reads CASSAHDRGGRQETQYF. For the CDR3, the DNA is TGTGCCAGCAGTGCGCATGACCGGGGGGGACGACAAGAGACCCAGTACTTC.

V is TRBV2 and J is TRBJ1-2; D ambiguous. The ends were cut back, 2 bases at V and 5 bases at J, with 12 bases in the middle. Germline V CDR1 and CDR2: SNHLY, FYNNEI. The CDR3 has 14 amino acids. CDR3 region: CASSEYKTEYGYTF. CDR3 coding DNA: TGTGCCAGCAGTGAATATAAGACGGAATATGGCTACACCTTC.

This clonotype was detected a few times. The chain employs TRBV2 and TRBJ2-6; possibly TRBD1 for D (5 bases). CDR1 is SNHLY and CDR2 is FYNNEI in the germline V gene. V lost 6 bases and J lost 1, with 10 bases in between. The CDR3 extends over 15 amino acids. CDR3 bases: TGTGCCAGCAGACGCCAGGGTTCTGGGGCCAACGTCCTGACTTTC. Amino acid sequence: CASRRQGSGANVLTF.

A few counts support this clonotype. The chain has TRBV12-3 or TRBV12-4 and TRBJ2-1, with unresolved D. Trimming shortened V by 7 bases and J by 9 bases, and 10 bases separated the two germline ends. There are 11 residues in the CDR3. The CDR3 here is CASTQDGEQFF. The CDR3 DNA is TGTGCCAGCACCCAAGATGGTGAGCAGTTCTTC.

This clonotype was picked up many times. The chain is built from TRBV6-9 and TRBJ2-1; no clear D. V was clipped by 7 bases and J by 0 bases, with 16 bases between them. In germline, CDR1 is MNHGY, CDR2 SVAAGI. The CDR3 covers 16 residues. CDR3 protein: CASNKGPGGSYNEQFF. The CDR3 DNA reads as TGTGCCAGCAATAAAGGTCCCGGCGGCTCCTACAATGAGCAGTTCTTC.

In its sample, this clonotype was seen a few times. The J gene is TRBJ2-5, the V gene TRBV5-5, with a possible D match to TRBD2 (6 bases). V was shortened by 4 bases and J by 5 bases, with 15 bases between the two germline ends. The CDR3 covers 14 residues. Germline V gene data show CDR1 as SGHKS and CDR2 as YYEKEE (reference sequence). The CDR3 protein is CASSASLRGETQYF. Written as DNA, the CDR3 is TGTGCCAGCAGCGCCTCATTGCGGGGCGAGACCCAGTACTTC.